This T cell receptor beta chain was profiled in a study of blood T cell repertoires in COVID-19. Clones were sequenced by immunoSEQ multiplex PCR, and TCRdb holds only the in-frame ones, with some missing. The sample includes 200,000 to 250,000 clones, 70% to 90% seen only once; the top ten take roughly 13%. CDR1 and CDR2 (germline): SQVTM, ANQGSEA. The CDR3 runs to 13 residues. The V end lost 4 bases, the J end lost 4 bases, and 11 bases lay between the germline ends. The V and J genes are TRBV29-1 and TRBJ1-5; weak D call: TRBD1 (6 bases). Input material: peripheral blood. The source of this sequence is a human donor in a cohort sampled during active COVID-19. CDR3 nucleotide sequence: TGCAGCGTTGTCGGGGGGCGGAATCAGCCCCAGCATTTT. It encodes CSVVGGRNQPQHF. The variable domain in full, with the rest retrieved from reference TRBV29-1 and TRBJ1-5, is SAVISQKPSRDICQRGTSLTIQCQVDSQVTMMFWYRQQPGQSLTLIATANQGSEATYESGFVIDKFPISRPNLTFSTLTVSNMSPEDSSIYLCSVVGGRNQPQHFGDGTRLSIL.